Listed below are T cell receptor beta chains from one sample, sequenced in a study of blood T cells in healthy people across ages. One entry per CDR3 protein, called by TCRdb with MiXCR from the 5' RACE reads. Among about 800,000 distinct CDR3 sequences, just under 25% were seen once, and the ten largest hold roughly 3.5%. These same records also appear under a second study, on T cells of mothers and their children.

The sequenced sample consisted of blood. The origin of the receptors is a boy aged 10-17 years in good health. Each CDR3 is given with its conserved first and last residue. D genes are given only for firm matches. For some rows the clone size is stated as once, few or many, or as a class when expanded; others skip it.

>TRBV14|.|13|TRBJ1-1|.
CASSSGLIPEAFF
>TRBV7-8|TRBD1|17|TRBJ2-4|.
CASSQGQAIIVQDIQYF
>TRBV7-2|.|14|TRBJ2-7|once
CASSTRYGGHEQYF
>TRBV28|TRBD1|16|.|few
CASSFPTDRQGWEQFF
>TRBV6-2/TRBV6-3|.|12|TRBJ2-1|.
CACSLSHNEQFF
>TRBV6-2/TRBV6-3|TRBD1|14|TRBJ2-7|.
CASGYTGQNYEQYF
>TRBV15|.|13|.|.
CATRDRWTYEQYF
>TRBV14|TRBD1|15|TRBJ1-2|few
CASSHGLTGNYGYTF
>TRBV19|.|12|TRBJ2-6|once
CASTLGANVLTF
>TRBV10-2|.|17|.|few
CASSVTQAKEIQETQYF
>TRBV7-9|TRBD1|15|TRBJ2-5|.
CASSLEQGYQETQYF
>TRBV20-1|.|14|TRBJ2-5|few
CSARDHGGPETQYF
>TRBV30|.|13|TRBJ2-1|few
CAWSSLAYNEQFF
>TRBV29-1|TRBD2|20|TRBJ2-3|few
CSVEAWSGLADPHGTDTQYF
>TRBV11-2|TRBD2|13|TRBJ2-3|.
CASSQTSGDRQYF
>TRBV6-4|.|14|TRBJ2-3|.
CASSPDRATDTQYF
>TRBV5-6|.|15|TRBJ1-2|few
CASSLEGRTNYGYTF
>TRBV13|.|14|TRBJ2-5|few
CASSRFGTQEKQYF
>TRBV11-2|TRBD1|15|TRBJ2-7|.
CASSSRDRVPYEQYF
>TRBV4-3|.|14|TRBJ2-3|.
CASSQGRVADTQYF
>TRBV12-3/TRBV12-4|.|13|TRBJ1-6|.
CASSFLGEGPLHF
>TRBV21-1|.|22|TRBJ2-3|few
CASSNQRSSGQGSNTSTDTQYF